Here is one T cell receptor (beta chain) with its context. This CDR3 spans 12 amino acids. Trimming took 4 bases from V and 6 from J, leaving 10 bases between them. Germline assignment: CDR1 WNHNN and CDR2 SYGVQD (reference sequence). This specimen belongs to a study of shared clonotypes between healthy human individuals. Generated by immunoSEQ multiplex PCR, the TCRdb table keeps only in-frame clones and is missing some. The sample comprises just over 2,000,000 clones, 90% to 95% of which are singletons, and approximately 0.13% rests with the top ten. The TCR originated in a man aged 18 to 30 in good health. Material for sequencing was naive CD4+ T cells sorted from blood. Described subset: CD45RA+ positively selected. The rearrangement uses TRBV10-1 and TRBJ2-7, with unresolved D. The CDR3 nucleotides are TGCGCCAGCAGTGGGGCTACGGGCGAGCAGTACTTC. Protein product: CASSGATGEQYF.